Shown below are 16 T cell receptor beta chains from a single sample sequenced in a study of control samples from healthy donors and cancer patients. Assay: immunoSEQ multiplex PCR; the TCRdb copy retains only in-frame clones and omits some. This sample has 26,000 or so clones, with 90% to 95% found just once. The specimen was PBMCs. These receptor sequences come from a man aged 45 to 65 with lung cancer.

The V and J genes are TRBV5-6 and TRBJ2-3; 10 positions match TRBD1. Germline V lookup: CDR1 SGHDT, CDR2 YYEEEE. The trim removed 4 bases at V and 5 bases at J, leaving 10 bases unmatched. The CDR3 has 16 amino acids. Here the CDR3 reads CASSPGTGDIRDTQYF. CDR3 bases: TGTGCCAGCAGCCCCGGGACAGGGGACATTCGAGATACGCAGTATTTT. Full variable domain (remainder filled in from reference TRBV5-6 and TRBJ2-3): DAGVTQSPTHLIKTRGQQVTLRCSPKSGHDTVSWYQQALGQGPQFIFQYYEEEERQRGNFPDRFSGHQFPNYSSELNVNALLLGDSALYLCASSPGTGDIRDTQYFGPGTRLTVL.

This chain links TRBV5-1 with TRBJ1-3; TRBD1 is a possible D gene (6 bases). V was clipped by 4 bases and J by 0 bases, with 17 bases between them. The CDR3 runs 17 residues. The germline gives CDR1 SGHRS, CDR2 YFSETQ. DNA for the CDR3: TGCGCCAGCAGCCCATCTGGGCGGACAGCCTCTGGAAACACCATATATTTT. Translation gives CASSPSGRTASGNTIYF. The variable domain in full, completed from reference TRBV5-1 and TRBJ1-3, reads KAGVTQTPRYLIKTRGQQVTLSCSPISGHRSVSWYQQTPGQGLQFLFEYFSETQRNKGNFPGRFSGRQFSNSRSEMNVSTLELGDSALYLCASSPSGRTASGNTIYFGEGSWLTVV.

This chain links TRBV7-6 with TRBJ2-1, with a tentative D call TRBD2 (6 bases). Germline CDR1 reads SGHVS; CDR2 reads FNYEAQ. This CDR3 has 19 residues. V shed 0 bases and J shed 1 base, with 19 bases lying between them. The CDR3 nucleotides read TGTGCCAGCAGCTTAGCAGGGACTTACGGGACGGAGTCCTACAATGAGCAGTTCTTC. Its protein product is CASSLAGTYGTESYNEQFF. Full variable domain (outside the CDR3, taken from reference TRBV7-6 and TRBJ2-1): GAGVSQSPRYKVTKRGQDVALRCDPISGHVSLYWYRQALGQGPEFLTYFNYEAQQDKSGLPNDRFSAERPEGSISTLTIQRTEQRDSAMYRCASSLAGTYGTESYNEQFFGPGTRLTVL.

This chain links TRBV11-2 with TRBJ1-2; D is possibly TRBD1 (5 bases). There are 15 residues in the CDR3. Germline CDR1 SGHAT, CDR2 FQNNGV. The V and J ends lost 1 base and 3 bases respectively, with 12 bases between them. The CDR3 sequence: CASSLVRGQDYGYTF. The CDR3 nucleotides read TGTGCCAGCAGCTTAGTAAGGGGCCAAGACTATGGCTACACCTTC.

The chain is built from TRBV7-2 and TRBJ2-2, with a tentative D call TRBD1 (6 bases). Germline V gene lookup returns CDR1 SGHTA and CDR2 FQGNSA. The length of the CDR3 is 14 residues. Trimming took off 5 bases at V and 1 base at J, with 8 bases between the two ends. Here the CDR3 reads CASSQDRNTGELFF. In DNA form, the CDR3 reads TGTGCCAGCAGCCAGGACAGGAACACCGGGGAGCTGTTTTTT.

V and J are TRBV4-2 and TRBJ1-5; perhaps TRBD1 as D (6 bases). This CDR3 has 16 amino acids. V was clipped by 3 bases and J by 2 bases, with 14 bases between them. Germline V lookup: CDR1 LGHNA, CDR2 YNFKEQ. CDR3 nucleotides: TGTGCCAGCAGCCACGGGGGGGGCGGGGGCAATCAGCCCCAGCATTTT. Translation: CASSHGGGGGNQPQHF.

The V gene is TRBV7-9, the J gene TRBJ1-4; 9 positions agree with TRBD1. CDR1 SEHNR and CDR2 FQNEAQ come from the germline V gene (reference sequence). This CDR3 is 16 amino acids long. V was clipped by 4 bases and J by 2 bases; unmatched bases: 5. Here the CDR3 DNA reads TGTGCCAGCAGCTATATTGGGACAGGGACTAATGAAAAACTGTTTTTT. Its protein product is CASSYIGTGTNEKLFF.

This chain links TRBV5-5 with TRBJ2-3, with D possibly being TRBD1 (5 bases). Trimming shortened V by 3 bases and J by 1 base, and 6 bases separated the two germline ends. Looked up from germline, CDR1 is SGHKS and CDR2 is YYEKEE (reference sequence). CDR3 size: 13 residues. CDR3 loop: CASSWGGTDTQYF. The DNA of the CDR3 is TGTGCCAGCAGCTGGGGCGGCACAGATACGCAGTATTTT.

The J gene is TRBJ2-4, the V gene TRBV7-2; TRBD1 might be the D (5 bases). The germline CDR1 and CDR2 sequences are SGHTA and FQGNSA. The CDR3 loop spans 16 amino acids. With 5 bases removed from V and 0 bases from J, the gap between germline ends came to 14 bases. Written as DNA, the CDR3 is TGTGCCAGCAGCAACAGGTCATTCCTAGCCAAAAACATTCAGTACTTC. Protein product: CASSNRSFLAKNIQYF.

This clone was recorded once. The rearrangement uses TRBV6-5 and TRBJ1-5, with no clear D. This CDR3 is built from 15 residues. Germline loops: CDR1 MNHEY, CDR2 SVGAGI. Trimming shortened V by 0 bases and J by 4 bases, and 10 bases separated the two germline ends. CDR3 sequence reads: CASSYSSNGNQPQHF. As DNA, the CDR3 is TGTGCCAGCAGTTACTCCTCCAACGGAAATCAGCCCCAGCATTTT.

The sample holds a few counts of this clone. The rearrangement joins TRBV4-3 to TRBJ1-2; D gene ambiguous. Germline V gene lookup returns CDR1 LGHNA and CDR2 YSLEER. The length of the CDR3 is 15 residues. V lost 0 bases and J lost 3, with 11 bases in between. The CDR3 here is CASSQDRAGHYGYTF. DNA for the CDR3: TGCGCCAGCAGCCAAGATAGGGCAGGCCACTATGGCTACACCTTC.

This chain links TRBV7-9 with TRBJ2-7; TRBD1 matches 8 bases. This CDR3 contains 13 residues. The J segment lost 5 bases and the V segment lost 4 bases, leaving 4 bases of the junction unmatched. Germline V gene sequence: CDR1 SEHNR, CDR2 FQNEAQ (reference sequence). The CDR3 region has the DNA TGTGCCAGCAGCTCCTCAGGGGGCGACGAGCAGTACTTC. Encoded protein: CASSSSGGDEQYF.

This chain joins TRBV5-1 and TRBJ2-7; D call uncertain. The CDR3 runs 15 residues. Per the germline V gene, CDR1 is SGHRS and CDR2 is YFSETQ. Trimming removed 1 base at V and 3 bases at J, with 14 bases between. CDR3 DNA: TGCGCCAGCAGCTTGCATCAGCGTCTTGACTACGAGCAGTACTTC. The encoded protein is CASSLHQRLDYEQYF.

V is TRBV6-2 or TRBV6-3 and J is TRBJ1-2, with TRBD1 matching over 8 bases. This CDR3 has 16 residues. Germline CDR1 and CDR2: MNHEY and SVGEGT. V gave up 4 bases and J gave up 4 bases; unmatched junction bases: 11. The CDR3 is CASSSSLQGETYGYTF. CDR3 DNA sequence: TGTGCCAGCAGTTCCTCCCTACAGGGGGAGACCTATGGCTACACCTTC.

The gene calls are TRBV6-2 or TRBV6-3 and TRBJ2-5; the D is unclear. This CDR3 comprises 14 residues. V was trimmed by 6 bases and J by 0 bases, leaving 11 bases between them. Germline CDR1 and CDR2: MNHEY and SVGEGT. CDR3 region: CASSPWTDQETQYF. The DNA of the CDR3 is TGTGCCAGCAGCCCCTGGACGGACCAAGAGACCCAGTACTTC.

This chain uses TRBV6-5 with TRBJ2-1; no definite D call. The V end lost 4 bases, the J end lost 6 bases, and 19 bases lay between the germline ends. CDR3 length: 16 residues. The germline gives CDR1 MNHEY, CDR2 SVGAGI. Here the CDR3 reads CASSSDLDLVGNEQFF. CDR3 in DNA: TGTGCCAGCAGTTCTGACTTGGACCTTGTAGGCAATGAGCAGTTCTTC.